This entry lists 29 T cell receptor beta chains sequenced from one sample in a study of cytomegalovirus exposure and HLA in healthy donors. It was with 60 Vbeta and 13 Jbeta primers that the PCR ran. Measured with immunoSEQ multiplex PCR; TCRdb has only the in-frame clones, and not every one. The table has about 150,000 clones, around 60% seen once. Material for sequencing was PBMCs. The receptors were gathered from a woman aged 55-70 years in good health and CMV-seropositive.

The chain couples TRBV19 to TRBJ2-7; 10 bases line up with TRBD2. Germline CDR1 reads LNHDA; CDR2 reads SQIVND (reference sequence). CDR3 size: 15 residues. V dropped 3 bases and J dropped 4; count of bases not matched to a gene: 6. CDR3 in DNA: TGTGCCAGTAGTATCCTAGCGGGAGAGACGTACGAGCAGTACTTC. Amino acid sequence: CASSILAGETYEQYF.

CDR3 loop: CASSQVGNSGSYNEQFF. The CDR3 DNA reads as TGTGCCAGCAGCCAAGTCGGAAATAGCGGGAGTTACAATGAGCAGTTCTTC. The chain employs TRBV4-2 and TRBJ2-1, with 9 positions matching TRBD2. V dropped 1 base and J dropped 4; count of bases not matched to a gene: 8. CDR1 and CDR2 from the germline V gene are LGHNA and YNFKEQ. This CDR3 is built from 17 residues.

V usage is TRBV20-1 and J usage is TRBJ1-1; 7 bases line up with TRBD1. The V and J ends lost 6 bases and 10 bases, in that order; junction bases with no gene match: 8. The germline V gene encodes CDR1 DFQATT and CDR2 SNEGSKA (reference sequence). CDR3 length equals 11 residues. The chain's CDR3 is CSAPTSGGAFF. CDR3 nucleotides: TGCAGTGCGCCTACCTCAGGGGGAGCTTTCTTT.

The genes are TRBV28 and TRBJ1-1, with 8 bases matching TRBD1. CDR3 length: 14 amino acids. Germline CDR1 and CDR2: MDHEN and SYDVKM. The J segment lost 12 bases and the V segment lost 3 bases, leaving 12 bases of the junction unmatched. For the CDR3, the DNA is TGTGCCAGCAGTTTTGTCCCCCGGACAGGGACGACTTTCTTT. Protein sequence: CASSFVPRTGTTFF.

This chain connects TRBV6-5 to TRBJ1-5; no clear D gene. V lost 4 bases to trimming and J lost 0 bases, with 10 bases between them. The CDR3 loop spans 15 amino acids. Germline assignment: CDR1 MNHEY and CDR2 SVGAGI. The DNA for the CDR3 is TGTGCCAGCAGTTTGAACAGAGTTAGCAATCAGCCCCAGCATTTT. It yields the protein CASSLNRVSNQPQHF.

The chain links TRBV19 to TRBJ2-7; 12 bases fit TRBD2. The CDR3 extends over 15 amino acids. CDR1 is LNHDA and CDR2 is SQIVND in the germline V gene (reference sequence). Unmatched junction bases numbered 7, after V lost 6 bases and J lost 4 bases. CDR3 DNA sequence: TGTGCCAGTAGCCTTAGGACTAGCGGGACATACGAGCAGTACTTC. Amino acid sequence: CASSLRTSGTYEQYF.

In DNA form, the CDR3 reads TGTGCCAGCAGGTCACAGGGGGGCGCGAACTATGGCTACACCTTC. Translated: CASRSQGGANYGYTF. The chain links TRBV28 to TRBJ1-2; TRBD1 matches 8 bases. This CDR3 contains 15 residues. V lost 6 bases and J lost 2; bases outside the gene matches: 8. Germline CDR1 is MDHEN and CDR2 is SYDVKM.

Only a few counts were recorded for this clone. The chain couples TRBV4-3 to TRBJ1-1; 7 bases agree with TRBD1. The CDR3 loop spans 13 amino acids. CDR1 and CDR2 from the germline V gene are LGHNA and YSLEER. V was clipped by 3 bases and J by 4 bases; unmatched bases: 2. The CDR3 DNA follows: TGCGCCAGCAGCCAGACAGGGAGCACTGAAGCTTTCTTT. Translating gives CASSQTGSTEAFF.

The V gene is TRBV28, the J gene TRBJ1-3, with a possible D match to TRBD1 (5 bases). V lost 3 bases and J lost 0, with 9 bases in between. CDR1 and CDR2 from the germline V gene are MDHEN and SYDVKM. The CDR3 spans 15 residues. CDR3 sequence: CASSFRASSGNTIYF. The CDR3 coding sequence is TGTGCCAGCAGTTTCAGGGCTTCCTCTGGAAACACCATATATTTT.

This clone was detected only a few times. The V gene is TRBV5-1, the J gene TRBJ2-3, with 7 nucleotides matching TRBD1. V dropped 3 bases and J dropped 6; count of bases not matched to a gene: 10. CDR1 is SGHRS and CDR2 is YFSETQ in the germline V gene. CDR3 length: 15 amino acids. The CDR3 DNA follows: TGCGCCAGCAGCTCATTCCCGGGACAGTCGGATACGCAGTATTTT. Its translation: CASSSFPGQSDTQYF. The full variable domain, in which reference TRBV5-1 and TRBJ2-3 provide the parts outside the CDR3, is KAGVTQTPRYLIKTRGQQVTLSCSPISGHRSVSWYQQTPGQGLQFLFEYFSETQRNKGNFPGRFSGRQFSNSRSEMNVSTLELGDSALYLCASSSFPGQSDTQYFGPGTRLTVL.

The chain combines TRBV11-3 with TRBJ1-1; D gene unclear. V was shortened by 0 bases and J by 5 bases, with 16 bases between the two germline ends. Germline V gene lookup returns CDR1 SGHNT and CDR2 YENEEA. This CDR3 region has 16 residues. Here the CDR3 reads CASSLDGAYPRTEAFF. The CDR3 region has the DNA TGTGCCAGCAGCTTAGATGGTGCGTACCCGAGAACTGAAGCTTTCTTT.

This clone showed up just once. The chain uses TRBV25-1 and TRBJ1-4, with D tentatively TRBD1 (5 bases). Germline V gene lookup returns CDR1 MGHDK and CDR2 SYGVNS. Trimming shortened V by 1 base and J by 8 bases, and 17 bases separated the two germline ends. The CDR3 is 16 residues long. This chain's CDR3 is CASSELNGRVGEKLFF. The CDR3 DNA reads TGTGCCAGCAGTGAATTAAACGGCAGGGTCGGCGAAAAACTGTTTTTT.

This clone was detected a few times. The rearrangement joins TRBV2 to TRBJ2-7; 9 bases are shared with TRBD2. Germline V gene lookup returns CDR1 SNHLY and CDR2 FYNNEI. The CDR3 has 16 residues. V was clipped by 4 bases and J by 0 bases; unmatched bases: 7. The CDR3 coding sequence is TGTGCCAGCAGTGGGGCTGGAGCGGGAGGCTCCTACGAGCAGTACTTC. Translating it yields CASSGAGAGGSYEQYF.

The J gene is TRBJ1-5, the V gene TRBV28, with 12 bases that match TRBD1. CDR1 is MDHEN, CDR2 SYDVKM, per germline. This CDR3 spans 16 amino acids. V gave up 1 base and J gave up 6 bases; unmatched junction bases: 4. The CDR3 sequence: CASSLFGTGGIQPQHF. In nucleotides, the CDR3 is TGTGCCAGCAGTTTATTCGGGACAGGGGGCATTCAGCCCCAGCATTTT.

This clone was found a few times. The CDR3 coding sequence is TGCGCCAGCAGCGTTACAGGGCTGGGGCTAGCGGTTTCCTACGAGCAGTACTTC. As protein: CASSVTGLGLAVSYEQYF. The V gene is TRBV5-1, the J gene TRBJ2-7; D perhaps matches TRBD2 (7 bases). The V end was cut by 4 bases, the J end by 1 base, with 24 bases between. Per the germline V gene, CDR1 is SGHRS and CDR2 is YFSETQ. The CDR3 extends over 18 amino acids.

The chain recombines TRBV9 with TRBJ2-1; tentative D call: TRBD2 (6 bases). In germline, CDR1 is SGDLS, CDR2 YYNGEE. CDR3 length: 14 residues. V gave up 2 bases and J gave up 7 bases, with 13 bases separating them. In DNA form, the CDR3 reads TGTGCCAGCAGCGTTCTCGGGAGAGGAAATGAGCAGTTCTTC. Protein: CASSVLGRGNEQFF. The full variable domain, its missing parts supplied by reference TRBV9 and TRBJ2-1, is DSGVTQTPKHLITATGQRVTLRCSPRSGDLSVYWYQQSLDQGLQFLIQYYNGEERAKGNILERFSAQQFPDLHSELNLSSLELGDSALYFCASSVLGRGNEQFFGPGTRLTVL.

Concerning this clone: Additional DNA sequences in this sample encode the identical CDR3. The V and J genes are TRBV4-3 and TRBJ2-7; 10 bases are shared with TRBD1. The ends lost 3 bases at V and 2 bases at J; junction bases unmatched: 1. In germline, CDR1 is LGHNA, CDR2 YSLEER. The CDR3 has 14 amino acids. This chain's CDR3 is CASSQGQGTYEQYF. The DNA of the CDR3 is TGCGCCAGCAGCCAGGGACAGGGGACCTACGAGCAGTACTTC.

The CDR3 nucleotides are TGTGCAAGTCGCTTCGCGTCGTTGAAGCCCCCCTACGAGCAGTACTTC. It translates to CASRFASLKPPYEQYF. The J gene is TRBJ2-7, the V gene TRBV12-2; TRBD2, the table's D call, lacks a check against the DNA. TRBV12-2 is described as a pseudogene. CDR3 length: 16 residues.

The chain combines TRBV30 with TRBJ2-7; 7 positions agree with TRBD2. Unmatched junction bases numbered 10, after V lost 2 bases and J lost 6 bases. This CDR3 has 14 amino acids. CDR1 is GTSNPN and CDR2 is SVGIG in the germline V gene (reference sequence). CDR3 in amino acids: CAWSQRAGRSEQYF. The CDR3 coding sequence is TGTGCCTGGAGTCAGAGAGCGGGGAGATCCGAGCAGTACTTC. Combining the CDR3 with reference TRBV30 and TRBJ2-7 gives the whole variable domain SQTIHQWPATLVQPVGSPLSLECTVEGTSNPNLYWYRQAAGRGLQLLFYSVGIGQISSEVPQNLSASRPQDRQFILSSKKLLLSDSGFYLCAWSQRAGRSEQYFGPGTRLTVT.

As to this clone: The junction does not match germline at one end; this may be a read error. This chain links TRBV28 with TRBJ2-5; D unclear. Per the germline V gene, CDR1 is MDHEN and CDR2 is SYDVKM. The CDR3 spans 11 residues. CDR3 DNA sequence: TGTGCCGGCAGTTCTCAAGAGACCCAGTACTTC. Translation gives CAGSSQETQYF.

The chain uses TRBV28 and TRBJ1-2, with 9 positions matching TRBD1. CDR3 length: 15 residues. Trimming removed 4 bases from V and 4 bases from J; junction bases left unmatched: 7. From germline, CDR1 is MDHEN and CDR2 SYDVKM. In DNA, the CDR3 is TGTGCCAGCAGTTCGATTACAGGGGGCGGCTATGGCTACACCTTC. Encoded protein: CASSSITGGGYGYTF.

The CDR3 sequence is CASSVTGGTGELFF. The CDR3 DNA reads TGTGCCAGTAGTGTAACAGGGGGCACCGGGGAGCTGTTTTTT. The chain uses TRBV19 and TRBJ2-2; 8 nucleotides align to TRBD1. This CDR3 comprises 14 residues. V lost 5 bases, J lost 4 bases, and 3 bases stayed unmatched. Germline V gene lookup returns CDR1 LNHDA and CDR2 SQIVND (reference sequence).

J is TRBJ2-1 and V is TRBV5-1, with a possible D match to TRBD2 (7 bases). Germline lookup yields CDR1 SGHRS and CDR2 YFSETQ. CDR3 length: 15 amino acids. Deletions cut 4 bases from V and 4 bases from J, with 15 bases between. Written as DNA, the CDR3 is TGCGCCAGCAGCCTCATAAGCGGGACATACAATGAGCAGTTCTTC. It codes for CASSLISGTYNEQFF.

The chain combines TRBV4-3 with TRBJ1-2, with no clear D. The CDR3 covers 14 residues. Germline V gene lookup returns CDR1 LGHNA and CDR2 YSLEER. Between the trimmed V and J ends, which lost 1 base and 8 bases, there was a span of 14 bases. In DNA, the CDR3 is TGCGCCAGCAGCCAAGGAGGAGGGTCGGGCGGCTACACCTTC. Residues: CASSQGGGSGGYTF.

This clone was seen only a few times. The chain couples TRBV7-2 to TRBJ2-3, with D possibly TRBD1 on 6 matching bases. The CDR3 totals 11 residues. V was clipped by 8 bases and J by 14 bases, with 17 bases between them. Per germline, CDR1 SGHTA and CDR2 FQGNSA. Written as DNA, the CDR3 is TGTGCCAGCTCAGCAGGGACACCCGTGTATTTT. Residues: CASSAGTPVYF. Complete variable domain (other parts from reference TRBV7-2 and TRBJ2-3): GAGVSQSPSNKVTEKGKDVELRCDPISGHTALYWYRQSLGQGLEFLIYFQGNSAPDKSGLPSDRFSAERTGGSVSTLTIQRTQQEDSAVYLCASSAGTPVYFGPGTRLTVL.

This clone has only a few counts. This rearrangement joins TRBV5-1 to TRBJ1-2; perhaps TRBD1 as D (6 bases). CDR3 length equals 15 residues. V shed 4 bases and J shed 4 bases, with 17 bases lying between them. Per the germline V gene, CDR1 is SGHRS and CDR2 is YFSETQ. As DNA, the CDR3 is TGCGCCAGCAGCATCACCGTGGACAGCCTCTATGGCTACACCTTC. Translation: CASSITVDSLYGYTF.

The genes are TRBV30 and TRBJ2-5, with a tentative D call TRBD2 (5 bases). Germline V gene sequence: CDR1 GTSNPN, CDR2 SVGIG (reference sequence). V lost 6 bases and J lost 5, with 10 bases in between. The CDR3 extends over 11 amino acids. CDR3 DNA sequence: TGTGCCTGCACGGGGTGGGAGACCCAGTACTTC. It translates to CACTGWETQYF.

The chain uses TRBV15 and TRBJ2-1; the match to TRBD1 covers 9 bases. With 0 bases clipped from V and 6 bases from J, the junction kept 6 bases outside the gene matches. CDR1 is LNHNV and CDR2 is YYDKDF in the germline V gene (reference sequence). The CDR3 runs 16 residues. The CDR3 region is CATSRDIGQGSNEQFF. As DNA, the CDR3 is TGTGCCACCAGCAGAGACATCGGACAGGGGTCCAATGAGCAGTTCTTC.

The sample holds a few counts of this clone. The rearrangement uses TRBV13 and TRBJ2-2, with TRBD1 matching over 11 bases. The CDR3 consists of 16 residues. The germline V gene encodes CDR1 PRHDT and CDR2 FYEKMQ (reference sequence). J lost 6 bases, V lost 5 bases, and 8 bases had no gene match. The CDR3 nucleotides read TGTGCCAGCAGCGAACCCGGACAGGGGGCACCCGGGGAGCTGTTTTTT. This translates into CASSEPGQGAPGELFF.